This T cell receptor (beta chain) is drawn from a study of technical replicates of blood from a few donors. The CDR3 loop spans 18 amino acids. Trimming cost V 1 base and J 1 base, with 17 bases left between them. CDR1 LGHNA and CDR2 YNFKEQ come from the germline V gene. Generated by immunoSEQ multiplex PCR, the TCRdb table keeps only in-frame clones and is missing some. The sample includes tens of thousands of clones, around 84% of them seen just once. The clonotype comes from a human donor in good health. Some clones in this sample may be carry-over from other donors' samples. The chain is built from TRBV4-2 and TRBJ1-5; a possible D gene is TRBD1 (5 bases). Sequencing was done on a sample of PBMCs. In nucleotides, the CDR3 is TGTGCCAGCAGCCAAGCCTCCATTAGGGGTTGGAGCAATCAGCCCCAGCATTTT. Translation gives CASSQASIRGWSNQPQHF.